Listed below are T cell receptor beta chains from one sample, sequenced in a study of blood T cell repertoires in COVID-19. The assay was immunoSEQ multiplex PCR, and TCRdb's table has in-frame clones only and misses some. The sample carries 85,000 to 100,000 clones, around 86% recorded once. Sequencing was done on a sample of peripheral blood. The receptors were gathered from a man between 60 and 70 years old with acute or convalescent COVID-19. CDR3s include the opening cysteine and the closing phenylalanine or tryptophan. D genes are given only for firm matches. The size field is filled for only some rows; it gives once, few, many or a size class.

clone_size,d_call,j_call,v_call,cdr3_length,cdr3_aa,cdr3_nt
few,NA,TRBJ1-3,TRBV3-1/TRBV3-2,17,CASSQDWGSGYGNTIYF,TGTGCCAGCAGCCAAGATTGGGGTTCAGGGTACGGAAACACCATATATTTT
NA,TRBD2,TRBJ2-7,TRBV2,12,CASGGSRREQYF,TGTGCCAGCGGCGGGAGTAGACGGGAGCAGTACTTC
NA,TRBD2,TRBJ2-5,TRBV7-2,16,CASSLVTSGGAETQYF,TGTGCCAGCAGCTTAGTTACTAGCGGGGGGGCAGAGACCCAGTACTTC
NA,NA,TRBJ2-1,TRBV2,14,CASSGGYSYNEQFF,TGTGCCAGCAGTGGCGGCTACTCCTACAATGAGCAGTTCTTC
NA,TRBD1,TRBJ1-1,TRBV7-2,17,CASSFPFTGAPNTEAFF,TGTGCCAGCAGCTTCCCCTTTACAGGGGCCCCTAACACTGAAGCTTTCTTT
NA,TRBD1,TRBJ1-2,TRBV2,17,CASRPPGQGAVNYGYTF,TGTGCCAGCAGACCCCCGGGACAGGGAGCGGTTAACTATGGCTACACCTTC
NA,TRBD1,TRBJ2-3,TRBV25-1,14,CASSDPGQGTAQYF,TGTGCCAGCAGTGACCCGGGACAGGGGACCGCGCAGTATTTT
NA,TRBD1,TRBJ1-2,TRBV27,14,CASSSGQGSNGYTF,TGTGCCAGCAGTTCCGGACAGGGGAGTAATGGCTACACCTTC
NA,NA,TRBJ1-5,TRBV3-1/TRBV3-2,14,CASSQRDTNQPQHF,TGTGCCAGCAGCCAACGGGACACCAATCAGCCCCAGCATTTT
NA,NA,TRBJ2-5,TRBV11-2,13,CASSLVGGETQYF,TGTGCCAGCAGCTTAGTAGGGGGTGAGACCCAGTACTTC
NA,TRBD1,TRBJ1-5,TRBV3-1/TRBV3-2,15,CASSQTTGDNQPQHF,TGTGCCAGCAGCCAGACGACAGGGGACAATCAGCCCCAGCATTTT
NA,NA,TRBJ2-5,TRBV5-5,14,CASSRPLGEETQYF,TGTGCCAGCAGTCGCCCCCTAGGGGAAGAGACCCAGTACTTC
NA,NA,TRBJ1-6,TRBV5-8,15,CASSFGTSNNSPLHF,TGTGCCAGCAGCTTCGGGACATCCAATAATTCACCCCTCCACTTT
NA,TRBD1,TRBJ2-1,TRBV4-2,15,CASSQLGQGDNEQFF,TGTGCCAGCAGCCAATTAGGACAGGGAGACAATGAGCAGTTCTTC
NA,NA,TRBJ2-5,TRBV6-5,12,CASSYSSETQYF,TGTGCCAGCAGTTACTCTTCGGAGACCCAGTACTTC
NA,NA,TRBJ2-7,TRBV2,14,CASKNRLGSYEQYF,TGTGCCAGCAAAAATCGGCTCGGGTCCTACGAGCAGTACTTC
NA,TRBD1,TRBJ2-3,TRBV19,17,CASSTRPGTGSADTQYF,TGTGCCAGTAGTACCCGCCCCGGGACAGGGTCGGCAGATACGCAGTATTTT
NA,NA,TRBJ1-1,TRBV19,16,CASSIAQQGGSTEAFF,TGTGCCAGTAGTATAGCTCAACAGGGAGGGAGCACTGAAGCTTTCTTT
few,TRBD1,TRBJ2-7,TRBV7-8,13,CASSRDSSYEQYF,TGTGCCAGCAGCCGGGACAGCTCCTACGAGCAGTACTTC
NA,TRBD2,TRBJ2-3,TRBV7-7,16,CASSPGLAGSTDTQYF,TGTGCTAGCAGCCCGGGACTAGCGGGGAGCACAGATACGCAGTATTTT
NA,NA,TRBJ2-6,TRBV7-2,16,CASSLRSQAGANVLTF,TGTGCCAGCAGCTTAAGGTCTCAGGCAGGGGCCAACGTCCTGACTTTC
NA,NA,TRBJ2-7,TRBV20-1,11,CSAPDSYEQYF,TGCAGTGCTCCCGACAGTTACGAGCAGTACTTC
NA,NA,TRBJ1-1,TRBV5-1,16,CASSLVQGWGNTEAFF,TGCGCCAGCAGCTTGGTTCAGGGGTGGGGAAACACTGAAGCTTTCTTT
once,TRBD1,TRBJ2-2,TRBV6-2/TRBV6-3,16,CASSTSGTGETGELFF,TGTGCCAGCAGTACTTCCGGGACAGGGGAAACCGGGGAGCTGTTTTTT
NA,NA,TRBJ2-7,TRBV12-2,17,CASRFPGLAANRYEQYF,TGTGCAAGTCGCTTCCCCGGACTAGCCGCTAATCGCTACGAGCAGTACTTC
NA,NA,TRBJ2-1,TRBV27,11,CASNTGDEQFF,TGTGCCAGCAACACGGGGGATGAGCAGTTCTTC
NA,TRBD2,TRBJ2-5,TRBV30,14,CAWSDGLAGETQYF,TGTGCCTGGAGTGACGGACTAGCGGGAGAGACCCAGTACTTC
NA,NA,TRBJ1-1,TRBV4-2,12,CASSRPRDEAFF,TGTGCCAGCAGCCGGCCTCGGGATGAAGCTTTCTTT
NA,TRBD2,TRBJ2-7,TRBV3-1/TRBV3-2,15,CASSPWGSGNYEQYF,TGTGCCAGCAGCCCTTGGGGTAGCGGGAACTACGAGCAGTACTTC
NA,TRBD1,TRBJ2-3,TRBV24-1,12,CATSGAGQGLTF,TGTGCCACCAGTGGTGCCGGACAGGGCCTCACCTTT
NA,NA,TRBJ2-3,TRBV11-2,16,CASSLRWDTHPDTQYF,TGTGCCAGCAGCTTACGCTGGGACACCCACCCAGATACGCAGTATTTT
NA,TRBD2,TRBJ2-7,TRBV13,17,CASSKRLKTSGFYEQYF,TGTGCCAGCAGCAAGCGGCTTAAGACTAGCGGATTCTACGAGCAGTACTTC
NA,TRBD1,TRBJ1-3,TRBV13,14,CASSLRDRGNTIYF,TGTGCCAGCAGCTTACGCGACAGGGGGAACACCATATATTTT
NA,NA,TRBJ2-7,TRBV5-1,14,CASSLAGTSYEQYF,TGCGCCAGCAGCTTGGCCGGGACTTCCTACGAGCAGTACTTC
few,TRBD2,TRBJ2-7,TRBV10-1,15,CASSERLAGVGEQYF,TGCGCCAGCAGTGAACGACTAGCGGGAGTCGGCGAGCAGTACTTC
NA,TRBD2,TRBJ2-1,TRBV10-3,20,CAISDDRLAGLTSSYNEQFF,TGTGCCATCAGTGACGACAGACTAGCGGGACTAACCAGCTCCTACAATGAGCAGTTCTTC
NA,TRBD2,TRBJ2-1,TRBV14,15,CASSPPSGRKNEQFF,TGTGCCAGCAGCCCCCCTAGCGGGAGAAAGAATGAGCAGTTCTTC
NA,TRBD1,TRBJ2-2,TRBV29-1,13,CSGSAGGTGELFF,TGCAGCGGATCAGCAGGGGGCACCGGGGAGCTGTTTTTT